This T cell receptor (beta chain) was documented in a study of shared clonotypes between healthy human individuals. Worth noting for this clone: The antigen is unknown.

Per germline, CDR1 SGHTA and CDR2 FQGNSA. The CDR3 length is 15 residues. V dropped 4 bases and J dropped 4; count of bases not matched to a gene: 7. Assay used: immunoSEQ multiplex PCR; TCRdb lists only in-frame clones, some missing. The data contain roughly 1,500,000 clones, about 98.5% of them singletons. Study-level findings and limits: Clonotypes that were shared across a few donors made up around 5% of naive CD4 clonotypes. Represented genetic and exposure-history diversity was restricted by having few donors. Among the subsets, naive ones generally showed larger estimated richness than memory ones.

This sequence was found in a man aged 25-45 years in good health. This chain connects TRBV7-2 to TRBJ1-3, with 7 bases matching TRBD1. The sample was naive CD4+ T cells sorted from blood. The subset was: CD45RA+ positively selected. The CDR3 reads CASSSRTGLGNTIYF. CDR3 nucleotide sequence: TGTGCCAGCAGCTCTCGGACAGGATTAGGAAACACCATATATTTT.